This TCR beta chain was sequenced for a study of T-cell memory formation after mild COVID-19. TCRdb itself ran the 5' RACE reads through MiXCR, one entry per CDR3 protein. Here the sample spans some 320,000 distinct CDR3 sequences, about 16% being singletons. The TCR sequence derives from a man between 18 and 35 years old who had mild COVID-19 (a few samples of this study predate the infection). Cell type and time point are not known. Sequenced material: PBMCs or a T cell subset sorted from them (not recorded which).

CDR3 nucleotides: TGTGCCAGCAGCGCCGTGTTGCTAGAGACCCAGTACTTC. This sequence encodes CASSAVLLETQYF. The genes are TRBV7-6 and TRBJ2-5; no definite D call. Germline V gives CDR1 SGHVS, CDR2 FNYEAQ. There are 13 residues in the CDR3. Trimming removed 5 bases at V and 4 bases at J, with 11 bases between.